This T cell receptor beta chain was captured in a study of siplizumab effects on memory and regulatory T cells. Findings and limits, study-wide: Alloreactive sequences from unstimulated CD4+ memory cells fell significantly with siplizumab. Naive T cells seemed more diverse than memory cells and seemed major alloresponse contributors.

Measured with immunoSEQ multiplex PCR; TCRdb has only the in-frame clones, and not every one. The sample records 70,000 to 95,000 clones, more than 95% being singletons. A note on this clone: The antigen is not known.

This TCR was recovered from a human donor in good health. The specimen was naive CD4+ T cells sorted from blood.

The CDR3 is CASSPPGQGRETQYF. DNA of the CDR3: TGTGCCAGCTCACCTCCGGGACAGGGGAGGGAGACCCAGTACTTC. The chain couples TRBV18 to TRBJ2-5, with 10 bases fitting TRBD1. The germline V gene has CDR1 KGHSH and CDR2 LQKENI. The junction had 6 bases not matched to a gene; V was cut back by 3 bases and J by 5 bases. There are 15 residues in the CDR3.